A single sample gave rise to the 12 T cell receptor beta chains below, sequenced in a study of CD8+CD57+ T cells in acquired aplastic anemia (dated by TCRdb to about 2018). Sequenced on an Illumina HiSeq 2000. Genomic DNA served as template for TCR beta VDJ combination and CDR3 sequence profiling. The raw public data were reprocessed by TCRdb itself: fastp quality trimming at Q25, MiXCR clonotype calling, in-frame beta chains only. All rows with the same CDR3 protein become a single entry with the most common DNA and genes. The table for this sample lists roughly 160,000 distinct CDR3 sequences; around 60% of them were counted only once. The ten largest clones add up to 45% of the sample. Source material: sorted CD4+, CD8+, or CD8+CD57+ T cells (not recorded which) from PBMCs. Receptors originate from a human donor in good health.

This clonotype appeared once. This CDR3 reads CASSLAPMRELFF. The CDR3 nucleotides are TGTGCCAGCAGCTTGGCCCCGATGCGGGAGCTGTTTTTT. This rearrangement joins TRBV5-8 to TRBJ2-2; no clear D gene. Trimming left V 0 bases short and J 9 bases short, with 9 bases between. Germline V gene data show CDR1 as SGHTS and CDR2 as YDEGEE. This CDR3 region has 13 residues. The full variable domain, its missing parts supplied by reference TRBV5-8 and TRBJ2-2, is EAGVTQSPTHLIKTRGQQATLRCSPISGHTSVYWYQQALGLGLQFLLWYDEGEERNRGNFPPRFSGRQFPNYSSELNVNALELEDSALYLCASSLAPMRELFFGEGSRLTVL.

Ten or more counts support this clonotype. The V call is TRBV5-1, the J call TRBJ2-1; D is possibly TRBD1 (6 bases). The CDR3 runs to 14 residues. The V end was cut by 2 bases, the J end by 6 bases, with 12 bases between. Germline-derived CDR1 and CDR2 are SGHRS and YFSETQ. The CDR3 DNA reads as TGCGCCAGCAGCTTTCTAGGGGGTGTCAATGAGCAGTTCTTC. It specifies CASSFLGGVNEQFF.

This chain links TRBV7-2 with TRBJ1-1; D possibly corresponds to TRBD1 (5 bases). The CDR3 runs 14 residues. In germline, CDR1 is SGHTA, CDR2 FQGNSA. V was shortened by 7 bases and J by 5 bases, with 17 bases between the two germline ends. Here the CDR3 DNA reads TGTGCCAGCACCGTTAACGGGGGTAAAACTGAAGCTTTCTTT. Protein: CASTVNGGKTEAFF.

The chain links TRBV29-1 to TRBJ2-1, with D possibly matching TRBD2 (5 bases). V was cut by 3 bases and J by 3 bases, with 9 bases left in between. Germline assignment: CDR1 SQVTM and CDR2 ANQGSEA. The CDR3 loop spans 13 amino acids. The CDR3 loop reads CSVDSGYYNEQFF. DNA for the CDR3: TGCAGCGTTGATTCGGGATACTACAATGAGCAGTTCTTC.

Note on this clonotype: The DNA is omitted, as the CDR3 cannot be located on it reliably, and the CDR3 follows TCRdb's listing. The rearrangement joins TRBV5-1 to TRBJ2-3; the D call of TRBD2 is as the table states it, not checked on the DNA. Counting both end residues, the CDR3 totals 23 amino acids. Germline V gene sequence: CDR1 SGHRS, CDR2 YFSETQ. The CDR3 reads CASRRSTLTEAFFGQADTDTQYF.

This clonotype was seen a handful of times. The chain joins TRBV2 to TRBJ2-7; 13 positions match TRBD2. Germline loops: CDR1 SNHLY, CDR2 FYNNEI. The CDR3 spans 15 residues. V was clipped by 4 bases and J by 4 bases; unmatched bases: 4. CDR3 nucleotides: TGTGCCAGCAGTGGGGGACTAGCGGGACGGTACGAGCAGTACTTC. It is translated as CASSGGLAGRYEQYF.

This chain joins TRBV25-1 and TRBJ1-6; possible D gene TRBD1, 5 bases. The CDR3 covers 15 residues. V shed 3 bases and J shed 10 bases, with 16 bases lying between them. The V gene's germline CDR1 is MGHDK and CDR2 SYGVNS. The CDR3 DNA reads TGTGCCAGCAGTGAGCAGGGATGGGGTTGGTCACCCCTCCACTTT. Encoded protein: CASSEQGWGWSPLHF.

The chain joins TRBV9 to TRBJ2-2; 7 positions agree with TRBD2. J was trimmed by 0 bases and V by 2 bases; bases with no gene match: 4. The CDR3 runs to 16 residues. Germline lookup yields CDR1 SGDLS and CDR2 YYNGEE. The CDR3 is CASSVLSGTNTGELFF. The CDR3 DNA sequence: TGTGCCAGCAGCGTTTTGAGCGGGACGAACACCGGGGAGCTGTTTTTT.

This clonotype was picked up many times. The J gene is TRBJ1-2, the V gene TRBV15, with D tentatively TRBD1 (6 bases). Germline values: CDR1 LNHNV, CDR2 YYDKDF (reference sequence). Trimming cost V 1 base and J 4 bases, with 10 bases left between them. This CDR3 contains 14 residues. DNA for the CDR3: TGTGCCACCAGCAGAGGTGGACAGCTCTATGGCTACACCTTC. It yields the protein CATSRGGQLYGYTF.

The V gene is TRBV15, the J gene TRBJ2-3; possibly TRBD2 for D (7 bases). Germline V CDR1 and CDR2: LNHNV, YYDKDF (reference sequence). V was shortened by 4 bases and J by 4 bases, with 15 bases between the two germline ends. This CDR3 region has 15 residues. For the CDR3, the DNA is TGTGCCACCAGCAAGGACGGGGGGCTGGCAGATACGCAGTATTTT. This translates into CATSKDGGLADTQYF.

The chain has TRBV24-1 and TRBJ2-1, with 10 nucleotides matching TRBD1. V lost 4 bases, J lost 6 bases, and 11 bases stayed unmatched. Germline V gene lookup returns CDR1 KGHDR and CDR2 SFDVKD. The CDR3 spans 17 residues. CDR3 bases: TGTGCCACCAGTGACCCCAACCGGGACAGGGGCGCCAATGAGCAGTTCTTC. Amino acid sequence: CATSDPNRDRGANEQFF.

This clonotype was observed once. V is TRBV20-1 and J is TRBJ2-5; D call uncertain. V lost 1 base and J 6 bases, leaving 9 bases between the germline ends. The germline V gene encodes CDR1 DFQATT and CDR2 SNEGSKA (reference sequence). The CDR3 totals 12 residues. CDR3 loop: CSARGVGQTQYF. The CDR3 region has the DNA TGCAGTGCTAGAGGGGTAGGACAGACCCAGTACTTC.